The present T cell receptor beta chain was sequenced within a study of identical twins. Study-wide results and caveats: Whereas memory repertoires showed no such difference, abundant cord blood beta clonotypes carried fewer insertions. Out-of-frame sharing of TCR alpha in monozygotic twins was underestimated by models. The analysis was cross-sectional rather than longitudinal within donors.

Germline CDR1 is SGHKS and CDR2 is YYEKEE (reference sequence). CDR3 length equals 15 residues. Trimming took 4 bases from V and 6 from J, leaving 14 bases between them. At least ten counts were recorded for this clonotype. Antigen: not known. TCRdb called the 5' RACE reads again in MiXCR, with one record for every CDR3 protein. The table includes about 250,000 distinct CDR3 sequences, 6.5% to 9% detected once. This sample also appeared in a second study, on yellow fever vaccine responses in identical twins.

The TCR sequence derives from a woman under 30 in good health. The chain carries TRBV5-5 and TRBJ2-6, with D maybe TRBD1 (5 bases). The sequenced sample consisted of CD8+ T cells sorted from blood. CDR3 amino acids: CASSVGDLTANVLTF. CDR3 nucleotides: TGTGCCAGCAGCGTAGGGGATCTAACGGCCAACGTCCTGACTTTC.